The T cell receptor (beta chain) described here comes from a study of blood T cell repertoires in COVID-19. Source study methods: Nucleated cell number was recorded as an estimate derived from reference gene primer amplification. Only in-frame clones appear in the TCRdb table, and some are missing; sequencing was by immunoSEQ multiplex PCR. The DNA gave D and trimming, while V, J and clone size come from that table. The repertoire consists of 150,000 to 200,000 clones, with 80% to 90% occurring once and the leading ten covering approximately 2.6%. The material sequenced was peripheral blood. This TCR derives from an elderly woman with COVID-19, enrolled during active disease.

The CDR3 DNA is TGTGCCAGCAGTGACCCGGCAGATACGCAGTATTTT. Protein product: CASSDPADTQYF. The chain carries TRBV2 and TRBJ2-3; no reliable D call. The CDR3 has 12 residues. With 3 bases removed from V and 4 bases from J, the gap between germline ends came to 5 bases. Per germline, CDR1 SNHLY and CDR2 FYNNEI. Drawing the rest from reference TRBV2 and TRBJ2-3, the complete variable domain is EPEVTQTPSHQVTQMGQEVILRCVPISNHLYFYWYRQILGQKVEFLVSFYNNEISEKSEIFDDQFSVERPDGSNFTLKIRSTKLEDSAMYFCASSDPADTQYFGPGTRLTVL.